These 20 T cell receptor beta chains originate from one sample sequenced in a study of control samples from healthy donors and cancer patients. Sequenced by immunoSEQ multiplex PCR; TCRdb stores in-frame clones only, minus some. The table includes about 100,000 clones, about 85% detected once. Sample: blood. The origin of the receptors is a man aged 30-40 years in good health.

CDR3 amino acids: CASSVELNTEAFF. The CDR3 nucleotides read TGTGCCAGCAGCGTAGAGTTGAACACTGAAGCTTTCTTT. This chain connects TRBV9 to TRBJ1-1; D is uncertain. The V and J ends lost 0 bases and 0 bases respectively, with 3 bases between them. This CDR3 is 13 amino acids long. Germline lookup yields CDR1 SGDLS and CDR2 YYNGEE.

This rearrangement joins TRBV7-6 to TRBJ2-1; TRBD1 matches 8 bases. There are 16 residues in the CDR3. Trimming took 5 bases from V and 6 from J; bases not matched to a gene: 12. Germline CDR1 is SGHVS and CDR2 is FNYEAQ. The CDR3 protein is CASSRTGTGGFNEQFF. In DNA, the CDR3 is TGTGCCAGCAGCCGGACAGGAACAGGGGGTTTCAATGAGCAGTTCTTC. The full variable domain, in which reference TRBV7-6 and TRBJ2-1 provide the parts outside the CDR3, is GAGVSQSPRYKVTKRGQDVALRCDPISGHVSLYWYRQALGQGPEFLTYFNYEAQQDKSGLPNDRFSAERPEGSISTLTIQRTEQRDSAMYRCASSRTGTGGFNEQFFGPGTRLTVL.

This chain links TRBV5-1 with TRBJ1-1; TRBD1 might be the D (5 bases). V was pared by 1 base and J by 5 bases, with 9 bases between. CDR1 is SGHRS and CDR2 is YFSETQ in the germline V gene. The CDR3 contains 13 residues. CDR3 sequence: CASSLFGGTEAFF. The CDR3 coding sequence is TGCGCCAGCAGCTTGTTCGGGGGAACTGAAGCTTTCTTT.

This chain joins TRBV28 and TRBJ1-2; no reliable D call. V lost 10 bases to trimming and J lost 2 bases, with 8 bases between them. CDR1 and CDR2 (germline): MDHEN, SYDVKM. The CDR3 runs to 11 residues. CDR3 amino acids: CATTRNYGYTF. As DNA, the CDR3 is TGTGCCACCACACGAAACTATGGCTACACCTTC.

This clone was found once. J is TRBJ2-7 and V is TRBV14, with D possibly being TRBD1 (5 bases). There are 13 residues in the CDR3. Between the trimmed V and J ends, which lost 0 bases and 7 bases, there was a span of 10 bases. The V gene's germline CDR1 is SGHDN and CDR2 FVKESK. CDR3 protein: CASSQDRVGEQYF. The CDR3 DNA follows: TGTGCCAGCAGCCAAGACAGGGTTGGGGAGCAGTACTTC.

This clone came up once. This chain connects TRBV18 to TRBJ1-6; D uncertain. Germline CDR1 KGHSH, CDR2 LQKENI. Trimming cost V 5 bases and J 6 bases, with 8 bases left between them. The CDR3 has 13 residues. CDR3 in DNA: TGTGCCAGCTCATACAACAGTAATTCACCCCTCCACTTT. This sequence encodes CASSYNSNSPLHF.

The J gene is TRBJ1-1, the V gene TRBV9; D uncertain. The CDR3 has 14 residues. The V end lost 3 bases, the J end lost 1 base, and 10 bases lay between the germline ends. Germline assignment: CDR1 SGDLS and CDR2 YYNGEE. The CDR3, as DNA: TGTGCCAGCAGCGCGGGAAATTGGAACACTGAAGCTTTCTTT. Translated, it gives CASSAGNWNTEAFF. Full variable domain (outside the CDR3, taken from reference TRBV9 and TRBJ1-1): DSGVTQTPKHLITATGQRVTLRCSPRSGDLSVYWYQQSLDQGLQFLIQYYNGEERAKGNILERFSAQQFPDLHSELNLSSLELGDSALYFCASSAGNWNTEAFFGQGTRLTVV.

This clone was observed a few times. This rearrangement joins TRBV7-9 to TRBJ2-7, with no clear D. Trimming removed 1 base from V and 2 bases from J, with 9 bases in between. The CDR3 covers 14 residues. In germline, CDR1 is SEHNR, CDR2 FQNEAQ (reference sequence). CDR3 protein: CASSLGGSTYEQYF. The CDR3 DNA is TGTGCCAGCAGCTTAGGAGGCTCAACCTACGAGCAGTACTTC.

This sequence joins TRBV19 and TRBJ1-5; D ambiguous. The CDR3 runs 14 residues. Trimming pared 1 base from V and 6 bases from J, leaving 10 bases between. Per the germline V gene, CDR1 is LNHDA and CDR2 is SQIVND (reference sequence). The CDR3 DNA reads TGTGCCAGTAGTATAGTTGCGGTGGGTCAGCCCCAGCATTTT. It translates to CASSIVAVGQPQHF.

This chain joins TRBV25-1 and TRBJ2-6, with D hard to call. Trimming pared 3 bases from V and 1 base from J, leaving 4 bases between. The length of the CDR3 is 14 residues. Germline CDR1 is MGHDK and CDR2 is SYGVNS. CDR3 amino acids: CASSDGSGANVLTF. The CDR3, as DNA: TGTGCCAGCAGTGACGGGTCTGGGGCCAACGTCCTGACTTTC.

The chain links TRBV30 to TRBJ1-6, with a tentative D call TRBD1 (6 bases). The CDR3 loop spans 14 amino acids. In germline, CDR1 is GTSNPN, CDR2 SVGIG (reference sequence). Deletions cut 1 base from V and 8 bases from J, with 12 bases between. In nucleotides, the CDR3 is TGTGCCTGGAGTGAGGGGGGTACGGATTCACCCCTCCACTTT. It encodes CAWSEGGTDSPLHF.

The rearrangement joins TRBV2 to TRBJ2-1; the match to TRBD1 covers 8 bases. CDR1 and CDR2 from the germline V gene are SNHLY and FYNNEI. Unmatched junction bases numbered 7, after V lost 5 bases and J lost 7 bases. The CDR3 runs 14 residues. In nucleotides, the CDR3 is TGTGCCAGCAGTCGGGACAGGACAGGGAATGAGCAGTTCTTC. Protein sequence: CASSRDRTGNEQFF.

This chain joins TRBV5-8 and TRBJ2-7; D might be TRBD1 (6 bases). Per germline, CDR1 SGHTS and CDR2 YDEGEE. The V gene lost 4 bases and the J gene lost 9 bases, with 17 bases spanning the gap. The length of the CDR3 is 13 residues. CDR3 in DNA: TGTGCCAGCAGCCTGACAGGCAGGGGCCGGCAGTACTTC. It is translated as CASSLTGRGRQYF.

By proportion, this clone is large (0.1 to 1%). The chain employs TRBV21-1 and TRBJ1-1. TRBV21-1 is reported as a pseudogene. CDR3 size: 10 residues. CDR3 DNA sequence: TGTGCCAGCGGCGTATCTGAAGCTTTCTTT. Residues: CASGVSEAFF.

The chain employs TRBV30 and TRBJ2-5; D may be TRBD1 (6 bases). The V and J ends lost 3 bases and 1 base respectively, with 12 bases between them. This CDR3 has 14 amino acids. From germline, CDR1 is GTSNPN and CDR2 SVGIG (reference sequence). CDR3 DNA: TGTGCCTGGAGCCCCGGCAGGGGCCAAGAGACCCAGTACTTC. This sequence encodes CAWSPGRGQETQYF.

The CDR3 region has the DNA TGTGCCAGCAGCTATGGATTCGACACGGCGTACTATGGCTACACCTTC. Its protein product is CASSYGFDTAYYGYTF. The chain carries TRBV7-9 and TRBJ1-2; D remains ambiguous. The germline CDR1 and CDR2 sequences are SEHNR and FQNEAQ (reference sequence). The ends were cut back, 4 bases at V and 3 bases at J, with 18 bases in the middle. CDR3 length equals 16 residues.

DNA for the CDR3: TGTGCCAGCAGCGTAGGGATAGCCACCTACAATGAGCAGTTCTTC. Encoded protein: CASSVGIATYNEQFF. V usage is TRBV9 and J usage is TRBJ2-1; D is unresolved. The V gene lost 0 bases and the J gene lost 2 bases, with 9 bases spanning the gap. Per germline, CDR1 SGDLS and CDR2 YYNGEE. This CDR3 region has 15 residues. Combining the CDR3 with reference TRBV9 and TRBJ2-1 gives the whole variable domain DSGVTQTPKHLITATGQRVTLRCSPRSGDLSVYWYQQSLDQGLQFLIQYYNGEERAKGNILERFSAQQFPDLHSELNLSSLELGDSALYFCASSVGIATYNEQFFGPGTRLTVL.

The chain joins TRBV2 to TRBJ1-2; D is unresolved. The V gene's germline CDR1 is SNHLY and CDR2 FYNNEI. V lost 4 bases and J 4 bases, leaving 10 bases between the germline ends. The CDR3 spans 13 residues. Here the CDR3 DNA reads TGTGCCAGCAGTGGGGATGTTTCCTATGGCTACACCTTC. This gives the protein CASSGDVSYGYTF.

The chain links TRBV10-1 to TRBJ2-2; 13 bases match TRBD2. CDR1 and CDR2 from the germline V gene are WNHNN and SYGVQD (reference sequence). J was trimmed by 2 bases and V by 5 bases; bases with no gene match: 5. This CDR3 comprises 17 residues. The CDR3 DNA reads as TGCGCCAGCAGTCGACTAGCGGGGGGTGCTAACACCGGGGAGCTGTTTTTT. This codes for CASSRLAGGANTGELFF.

This clone has a single count. The V and J genes are TRBV25-1 and TRBJ2-3, with a weak D call TRBD1 (6 bases). CDR1 and CDR2 from the germline V gene are MGHDK and SYGVNS. This CDR3 is built from 12 residues. The V end was cut by 6 bases, the J end by 8 bases, with 12 bases between. The CDR3 region has the DNA TGTGCCAGCAGACAGGGAGTCGCTACGCAGTATTTT. This gives the protein CASRQGVATQYF.